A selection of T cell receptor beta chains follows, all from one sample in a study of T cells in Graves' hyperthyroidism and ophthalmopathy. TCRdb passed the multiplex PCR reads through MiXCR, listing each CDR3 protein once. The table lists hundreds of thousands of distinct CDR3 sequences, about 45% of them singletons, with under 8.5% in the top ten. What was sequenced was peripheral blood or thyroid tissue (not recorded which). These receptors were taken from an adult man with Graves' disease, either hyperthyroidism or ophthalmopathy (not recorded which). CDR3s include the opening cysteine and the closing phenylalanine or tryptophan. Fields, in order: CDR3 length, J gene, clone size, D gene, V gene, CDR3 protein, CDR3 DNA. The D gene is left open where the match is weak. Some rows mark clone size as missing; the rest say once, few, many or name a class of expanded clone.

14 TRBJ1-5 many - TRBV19 CASSIVASNQPQHF TGTGCCAGTAGTATAGTGGCGAGCAATCAGCCCCAGCATTTT
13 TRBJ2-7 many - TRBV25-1 CASSDLGNHEQYF TGTGCCAGCAGTGACCTGGGTAACCACGAGCAGTACTTC
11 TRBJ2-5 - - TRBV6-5 CASSHTGAQYF TGTGCCAGCAGTCATACCGGGGCCCAGTACTTC
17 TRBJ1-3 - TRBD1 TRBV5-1 CASSPSRTGAPRNAIYF TGCGCCAGCAGCCCCAGTCGGACAGGGGCCCCGCGAAACGCCATATATTTT
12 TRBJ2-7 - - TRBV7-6 CAKDGSRYEQYF TGTGCCAAGGACGGCTCGAGATACGAGCAGTACTTC
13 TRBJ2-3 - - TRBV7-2 CASSTGTTDTQYF TGTGCCAGCAGCACGGGGACCACAGATACGCAGTATTTT
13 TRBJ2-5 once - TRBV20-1 CSAAGTASETQYF TGCAGTGCGGCGGGGACAGCCTCGGAGACCCAGTACTTC
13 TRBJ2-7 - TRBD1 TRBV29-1 CSAPGTAYYEQYF TGCAGCGCCCCCGGGACAGCCTACTACGAGCAGTACTTC
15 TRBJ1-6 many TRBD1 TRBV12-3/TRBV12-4 CASSVDRAWGSPLHF TGTGCCAGCAGTGTCGACAGGGCCTGGGGGTCACCCCTCCACTTT
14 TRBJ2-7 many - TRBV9 CASSQGPGAYEQYF TGTGCCAGCAGCCAGGGTCCCGGGGCCTACGAGCAGTACTTC
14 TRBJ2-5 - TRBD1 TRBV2 CASTTDRVEETQYF TGTGCCAGCACTACGGACAGGGTGGAAGAGACCCAGTACTTC
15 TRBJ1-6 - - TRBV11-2 CASSPERQPNSPLHF TGTGCCAGCAGCCCAGAGCGACAGCCCAATTCACCCCTCCACTTT
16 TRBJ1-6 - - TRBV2 CASSDDGGGPLSPLHF TGTGCCAGCAGTGACGACGGGGGGGGGCCTTTATCACCCCTCCACTTT
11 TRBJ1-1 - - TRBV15 CATSRETGSFF TGTGCCACCAGCAGAGAAACAGGATCTTTCTTT
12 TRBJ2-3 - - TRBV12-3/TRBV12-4 CASSFGGDTQYF TGTGCCAGCAGTTTTGGTGGGGATACGCAGTATTTT
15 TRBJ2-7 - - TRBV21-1 CASSMTGDLSYEQYF TGTGCCAGCAGCATGACAGGGGACCTCTCCTACGAGCAGTACTTC
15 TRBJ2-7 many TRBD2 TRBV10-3 CAISVGSGPGYEQYF TGTGCCATCAGTGTTGGTAGCGGGCCGGGCTACGAGCAGTACTTC
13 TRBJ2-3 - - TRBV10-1 CASSSVRPDTQYF TGCGCCAGCAGTAGTGTAAGGCCAGATACGCAGTATTTT
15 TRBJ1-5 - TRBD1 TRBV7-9 CASSIRRDSIQPQHF TGTGCCAGCAGTATACGCCGGGACAGTATACAGCCCCAGCATTTT
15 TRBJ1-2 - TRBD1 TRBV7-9 CASSVTGQTNYGYTF TGTGCCAGCAGCGTCACGGGACAGACTAACTATGGCTACACCTTC
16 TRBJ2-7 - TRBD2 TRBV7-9 CASSSGLAGHSYEQYF TGTGCCAGCAGCTCGGGACTAGCGGGACACTCCTACGAGCAGTACTTC
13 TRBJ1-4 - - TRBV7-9 CASSRGLAEKLFF TGTGCCAGCAGCAGGGGTTTGGCCGAAAAACTGTTTTTT
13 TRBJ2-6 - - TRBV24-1 CATSAAGANVLTF TGTGCCACCAGTGCGGCAGGGGCCAACGTCCTGACTTTC
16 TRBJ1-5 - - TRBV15 CATSREGRGSNQPQHF TGTGCCACCAGCAGAGAGGGACGGGGTAGCAATCAGCCCCAGCATTTT
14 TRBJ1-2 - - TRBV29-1 CSLGDTEANYGYTF TGCAGCCTGGGGGACACTGAAGCTAACTATGGCTACACCTTC
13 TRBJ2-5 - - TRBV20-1 CSAREGPGETQYF TGCAGTGCTAGAGAGGGTCCAGGAGAGACCCAGTACTTC
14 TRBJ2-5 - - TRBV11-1 CASSLDILGGPQYF TGTGCCAGCAGCCTAGACATTCTCGGAGGACCCCAGTACTTC
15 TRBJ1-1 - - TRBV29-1 CSAEISGAWDTEAFF TGCAGCGCTGAGATCTCTGGGGCGTGGGACACTGAAGCTTTCTTT
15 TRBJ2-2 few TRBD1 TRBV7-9 CASSPGGAETGELFF TGTGCCAGCAGCCCAGGGGGCGCAGAGACCGGGGAGCTGTTTTTT
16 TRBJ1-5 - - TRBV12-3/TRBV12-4 CASSLAGVLGGQPQHF TGTGCCAGCAGTTTAGCAGGGGTACTTGGAGGTCAGCCCCAGCATTTT
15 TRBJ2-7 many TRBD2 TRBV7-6 CASSLGLAGAGEQYF TGTGCCAGCAGCTTAGGGTTAGCGGGAGCGGGGGAGCAGTACTTC
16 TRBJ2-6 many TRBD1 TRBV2 CASSERGPSGANVLTF TGTGCCAGCAGTGAAAGGGGGCCCTCTGGGGCCAACGTCCTGACTTTC
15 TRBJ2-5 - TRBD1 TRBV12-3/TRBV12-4 CASRPGQGGSGTQYF TGTGCCAGCAGGCCGGGACAGGGGGGGTCAGGGACCCAGTACTTC
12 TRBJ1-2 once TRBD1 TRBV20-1 CTLGGGTGECTF TGCACTCTAGGGGGGGGGACAGGGGAGTGCACCTTC
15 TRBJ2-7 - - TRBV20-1 CSASAPGRFSYEQYF TGCAGTGCTAGTGCACCCGGACGGTTTTCCTACGAGCAGTACTTC
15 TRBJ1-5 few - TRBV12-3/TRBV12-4 CASSPLGSSNQPQHF TGTGCCAGCAGTCCTCTGGGGTCGAGCAATCAGCCCCAGCATTTT
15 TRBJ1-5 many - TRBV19 CASSLGGSGNQPQHF TGTGCCAGTAGTCTAGGGGGGAGCGGCAATCAGCCCCAGCATTTT
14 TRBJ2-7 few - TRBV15 CATSRDRGTYEQYF TGTGCCACCAGCAGAGATCGGGGAACCTACGAGCAGTACTTC
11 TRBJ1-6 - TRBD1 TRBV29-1 CSRDRDSPLHF TGCAGCCGGGACAGGGATTCACCCCTCCACTTT
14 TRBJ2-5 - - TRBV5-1 CASSPRTVQETQYF TGCGCCAGCTCCCCGAGGACGGTCCAAGAGACCCAGTACTTC
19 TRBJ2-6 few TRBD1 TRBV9 CASSVDAGGLFSGANVLTF TGTGCCAGCAGCGTAGATGCAGGGGGCCTATTCTCTGGGGCCAACGTCCTGACTTTC